Included here is one TCR beta chain sequence, with context. This record comes from a study of T-cell memory formation after mild COVID-19. TCRalpha and TCRbeta libraries used 5'RACE with constant-segment primers and UMIs. TCRdb re-analysed the 5' RACE reads in MiXCR, keeping a single row per CDR3 protein. The sample contains about 340,000 distinct CDR3 sequences, under 25% of which appear only once. V lost 2 bases to trimming and J lost 2 bases; unmatched junction nucleotides: 3. CDR1 is SEHNR, CDR2 FQNEAQ, per germline (reference sequence). This CDR3 is built from 15 residues. V is TRBV7-9 and J is TRBJ1-5; 7 nucleotides agree with TRBD1. Material for sequencing was PBMCs or a T cell subset sorted from them (not recorded which). This TCR came from a man between 18 and 35 years old who had mild COVID-19 (a few samples of this study predate the infection). Cell type and time point are not known. The CDR3 DNA is TGTGCCAGCAGCTTAACAGGGGAGGGCAATCAGCCCCAGCATTTT. Translated, it gives CASSLTGEGNQPQHF.